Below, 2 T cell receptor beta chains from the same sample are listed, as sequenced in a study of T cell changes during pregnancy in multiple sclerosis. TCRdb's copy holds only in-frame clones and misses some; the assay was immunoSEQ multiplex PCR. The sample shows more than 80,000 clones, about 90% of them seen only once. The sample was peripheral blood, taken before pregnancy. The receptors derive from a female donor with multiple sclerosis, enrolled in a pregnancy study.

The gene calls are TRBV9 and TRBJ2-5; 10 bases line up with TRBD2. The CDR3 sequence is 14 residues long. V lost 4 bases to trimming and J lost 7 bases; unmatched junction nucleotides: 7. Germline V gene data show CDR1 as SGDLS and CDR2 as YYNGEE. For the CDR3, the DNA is TGTGCCAGCAGCATATCTAGCGGGGGTGGGACCCAGTACTTC. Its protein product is CASSISSGGGTQYF. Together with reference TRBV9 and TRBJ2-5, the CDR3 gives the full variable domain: DSGVTQTPKHLITATGQRVTLRCSPRSGDLSVYWYQQSLDQGLQFLIQYYNGEERAKGNILERFSAQQFPDLHSELNLSSLELGDSALYFCASSISSGGGTQYFGPGTRLLVL.

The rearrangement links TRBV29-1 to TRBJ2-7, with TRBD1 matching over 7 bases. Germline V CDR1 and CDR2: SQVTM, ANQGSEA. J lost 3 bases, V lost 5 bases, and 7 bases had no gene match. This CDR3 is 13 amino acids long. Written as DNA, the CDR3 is TGCAGCGTTCGAACAGGGGTCCTCTACGAGCAGTACTTC. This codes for CSVRTGVLYEQYF.